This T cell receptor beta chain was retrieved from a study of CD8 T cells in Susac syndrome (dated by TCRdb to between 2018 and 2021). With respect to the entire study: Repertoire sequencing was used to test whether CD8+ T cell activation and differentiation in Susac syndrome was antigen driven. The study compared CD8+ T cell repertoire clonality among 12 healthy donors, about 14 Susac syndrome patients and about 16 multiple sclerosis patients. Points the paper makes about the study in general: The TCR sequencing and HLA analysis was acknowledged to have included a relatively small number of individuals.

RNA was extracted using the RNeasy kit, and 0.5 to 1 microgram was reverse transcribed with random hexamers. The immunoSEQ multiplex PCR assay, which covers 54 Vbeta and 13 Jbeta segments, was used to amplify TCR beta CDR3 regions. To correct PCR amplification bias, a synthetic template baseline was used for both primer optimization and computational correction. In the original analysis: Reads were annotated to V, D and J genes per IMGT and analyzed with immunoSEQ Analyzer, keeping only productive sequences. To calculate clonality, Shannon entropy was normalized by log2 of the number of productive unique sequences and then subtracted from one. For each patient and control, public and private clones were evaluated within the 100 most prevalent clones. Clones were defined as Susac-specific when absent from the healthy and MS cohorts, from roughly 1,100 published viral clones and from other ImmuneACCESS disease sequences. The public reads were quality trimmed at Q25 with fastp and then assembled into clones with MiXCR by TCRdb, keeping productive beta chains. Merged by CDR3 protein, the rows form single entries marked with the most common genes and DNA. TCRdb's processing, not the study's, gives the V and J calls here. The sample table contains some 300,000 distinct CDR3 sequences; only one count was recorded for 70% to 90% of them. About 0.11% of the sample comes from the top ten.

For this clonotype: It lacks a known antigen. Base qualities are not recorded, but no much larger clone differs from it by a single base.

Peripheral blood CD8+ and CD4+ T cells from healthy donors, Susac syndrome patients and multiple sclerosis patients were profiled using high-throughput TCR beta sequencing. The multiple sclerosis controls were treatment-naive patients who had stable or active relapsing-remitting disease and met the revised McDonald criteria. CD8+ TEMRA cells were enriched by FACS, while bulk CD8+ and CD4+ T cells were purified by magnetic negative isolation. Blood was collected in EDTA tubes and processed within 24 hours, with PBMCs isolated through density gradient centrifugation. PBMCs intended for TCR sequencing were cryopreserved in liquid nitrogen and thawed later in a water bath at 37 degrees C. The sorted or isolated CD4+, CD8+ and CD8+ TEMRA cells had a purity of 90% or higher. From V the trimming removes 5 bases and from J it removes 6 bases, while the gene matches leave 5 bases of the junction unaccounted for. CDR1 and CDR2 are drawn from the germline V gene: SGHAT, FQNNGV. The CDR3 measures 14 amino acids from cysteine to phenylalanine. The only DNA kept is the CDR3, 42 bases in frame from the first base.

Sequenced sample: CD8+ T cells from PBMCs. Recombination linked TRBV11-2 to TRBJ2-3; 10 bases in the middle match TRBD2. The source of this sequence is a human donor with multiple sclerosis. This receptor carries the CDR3 CASSLSAGGDTQYF. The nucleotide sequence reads TGTGCCAGCAGCCTATCAGCGGGAGGGGATACGCAGTATTTT.